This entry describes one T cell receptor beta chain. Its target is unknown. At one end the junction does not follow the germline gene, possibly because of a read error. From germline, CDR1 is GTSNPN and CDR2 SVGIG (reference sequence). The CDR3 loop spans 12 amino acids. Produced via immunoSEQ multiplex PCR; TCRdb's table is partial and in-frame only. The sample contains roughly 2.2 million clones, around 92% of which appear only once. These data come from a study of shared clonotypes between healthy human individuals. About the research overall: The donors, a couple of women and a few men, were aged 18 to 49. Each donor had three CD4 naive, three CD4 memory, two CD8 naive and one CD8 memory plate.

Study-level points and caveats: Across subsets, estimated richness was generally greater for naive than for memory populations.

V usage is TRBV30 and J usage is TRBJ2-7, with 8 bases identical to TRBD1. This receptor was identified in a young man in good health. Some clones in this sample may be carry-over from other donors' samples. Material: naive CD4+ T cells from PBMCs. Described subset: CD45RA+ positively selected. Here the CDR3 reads CAWSRSGTGLDF. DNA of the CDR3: TGTGCCTGGAGCAGGTCCGGGACAGGATTAGATTTC.